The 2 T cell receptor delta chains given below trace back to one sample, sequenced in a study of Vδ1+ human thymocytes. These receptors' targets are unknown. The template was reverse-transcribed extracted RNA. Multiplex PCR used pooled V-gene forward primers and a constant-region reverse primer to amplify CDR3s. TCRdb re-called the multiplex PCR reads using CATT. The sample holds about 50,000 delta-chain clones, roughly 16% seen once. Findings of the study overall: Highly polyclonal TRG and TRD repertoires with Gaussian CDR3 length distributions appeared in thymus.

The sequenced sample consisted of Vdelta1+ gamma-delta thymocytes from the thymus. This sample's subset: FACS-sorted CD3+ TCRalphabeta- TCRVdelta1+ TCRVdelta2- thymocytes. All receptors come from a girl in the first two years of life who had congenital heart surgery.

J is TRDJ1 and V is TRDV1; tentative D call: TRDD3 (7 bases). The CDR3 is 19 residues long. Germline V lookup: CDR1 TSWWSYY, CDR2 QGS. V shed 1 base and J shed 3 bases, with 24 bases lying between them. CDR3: CALGEHRSYRGGGADKLIF. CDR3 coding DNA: TGTGCTCTTGGGGAACATCGCTCCTACCGTGGGGGAGGCGCCGATAAACTCATCTTT.

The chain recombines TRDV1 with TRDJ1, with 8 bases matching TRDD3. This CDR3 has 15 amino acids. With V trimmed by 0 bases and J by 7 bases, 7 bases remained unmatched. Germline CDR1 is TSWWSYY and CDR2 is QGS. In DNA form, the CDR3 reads TGTGCTCTTGGGGAACTGGATGAGGGATACGGTAAACTCATCTTT. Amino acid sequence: CALGELDEGYGKLIF.